This T cell receptor (beta chain) derives from a study of regulatory T cells in long-lasting Graves disease. Study-wide context: Persistent cases were those of Graves' disease that involved over 5 years of antithyroid drugs with positive TSH receptor antibodies.

Trimming took 1 base from V and 2 from J, leaving 8 bases between them. The V gene's germline CDR1 is SEHNR and CDR2 FQNEAQ (reference sequence). This CDR3 has 14 amino acids. Overall study findings and caveats: A reduction in accuracy may have resulted from the small sample size.

Time point here: persistent/refractory GD, antithyroid drugs over 5 years with positive TRAb. Preparation of the TCR library used RNA extracted from PBMCs. This clonotype was counted a few times. The antigen remains undetermined. CDR3 regions were amplified by Arm-PCR using iRepertoire HTBI primers to build TCR beta libraries. Original data processing: The study identified roughly 59 TRBV and approximately 15 TRBJ segments across samples. TCRdb re-called the multiplex PCR reads through MiXCR, storing one row per CDR3 protein. The V and J calls come from TCRdb's annotation, not from the publication. The table has around 510,000 distinct CDR3 sequences, roughly 20% seen once; the top ten hold about 7.8%.

The V call is TRBV7-9, the J call TRBJ2-5; no definite D call. The sequence was obtained from a female donor with Graves disease. Sample: peripheral blood mononuclear cells (PBMCs), taken when the disease was refractory, from a patient treated with antithyroid drugs. CDR3 region: CASSLGAKQETQYF. As DNA, the CDR3 is TGTGCCAGCAGCTTAGGGGCGAAACAAGAGACCCAGTACTTC.